Listed below are T cell receptor beta chains from one sample, sequenced in a study of CD8+ T cells in alopecia areata. The assay was immunoSEQ multiplex PCR, and TCRdb's table has in-frame clones only and misses some. The sample yields over 80,000 clones, roughly 40% seen once. The sample consisted of CD8+ T cells sorted from blood, taken at week 24, from a patient treated with tofacitinib. These receptors were taken from a human donor with alopecia areata. The CDR3 runs from the conserved cysteine through the conserved F or W. The D gene is left open where the match is weak. Where a row states a size, it is once, few, many or the class of an expanded clone; other rows omit it.

j_call: TRBJ2-3; v_call: TRBV9; d_call: TRBD2; clone_size: .; cdr3_aa: CASSADPTSGSVDTQYF; cdr3_nt: TGTGCCAGCAGCGCCGACCCTACTAGCGGGAGTGTAGATACGCAGTATTTT
j_call: TRBJ2-7; v_call: TRBV6-6; d_call: TRBD1; clone_size: .; cdr3_aa: CASSFDRVEQYF; cdr3_nt: TGTGCCAGCAGCTTCGACAGGGTTGAGCAGTACTTC
j_call: TRBJ1-1; v_call: TRBV14; d_call: .; clone_size: few; cdr3_aa: CASSQVTRNTEAFF; cdr3_nt: TGTGCCAGCAGCCAAGTTACGAGGAACACTGAAGCTTTCTTT
j_call: TRBJ2-7; v_call: TRBV7-8; d_call: TRBD2; clone_size: .; cdr3_aa: CASSLGGGRPYEQYF; cdr3_nt: TGTGCCAGCAGCTTAGGCGGCGGGAGACCCTACGAGCAGTACTTC
j_call: TRBJ2-5; v_call: TRBV9; d_call: TRBD1; clone_size: .; cdr3_aa: CASSETGTGYGETQYF; cdr3_nt: TGTGCCAGCAGTGAAACCGGGACAGGGTATGGAGAGACCCAGTACTTC
j_call: TRBJ1-5; v_call: TRBV7-8; d_call: TRBD1; clone_size: .; cdr3_aa: CASSQRGTGGFTQPQHF; cdr3_nt: TGTGCCAGCAGCCAAAGGGGGACAGGGGGCTTCACGCAGCCCCAGCATTTT
j_call: TRBJ2-2; v_call: TRBV29-1; d_call: .; clone_size: few; cdr3_aa: CSVEKGDIRNTGELFF; cdr3_nt: TGCAGCGTTGAAAAGGGAGACATACGAAACACCGGGGAGCTGTTTTTT
j_call: TRBJ2-3; v_call: TRBV7-6; d_call: TRBD2; clone_size: .; cdr3_aa: CASSRRAGGTDTQYF; cdr3_nt: TGTGCCAGCAGCCGCCGAGCGGGAGGCACAGATACGCAGTATTTT
j_call: TRBJ1-2; v_call: TRBV29-1; d_call: .; clone_size: few; cdr3_aa: CSAREGPYGYTF; cdr3_nt: TGCAGCGCCCGGGAGGGCCCCTATGGCTACACCTTC
j_call: TRBJ2-7; v_call: TRBV4-1; d_call: TRBD1; clone_size: .; cdr3_aa: CASSPRQGANEQYF; cdr3_nt: TGCGCCAGCAGCCCTAGACAGGGGGCCAACGAGCAGTACTTC
j_call: TRBJ2-1; v_call: TRBV27; d_call: .; clone_size: .; cdr3_aa: CASSSAPTVHEQFF; cdr3_nt: TGTGCCAGCAGTTCGGCCCCCACGGTGCATGAGCAGTTCTTC
j_call: TRBJ2-5; v_call: TRBV28; d_call: .; clone_size: .; cdr3_aa: CAEGPTRGRAQETQYF; cdr3_nt: TGTGCCGAGGGGCCTACTAGGGGGAGAGCCCAAGAGACCCAGTACTTC
j_call: TRBJ1-1; v_call: TRBV19; d_call: .; clone_size: .; cdr3_aa: CASITRNEAFF; cdr3_nt: TGTGCCAGTATTACCAGAAATGAAGCTTTCTTT
j_call: TRBJ2-1; v_call: TRBV11-2; d_call: .; clone_size: .; cdr3_aa: CASSLAGVTYNEQFF; cdr3_nt: TGTGCCAGCAGCTTAGCGGGAGTGACCTACAATGAGCAGTTCTTC
j_call: TRBJ2-5; v_call: TRBV30; d_call: .; clone_size: .; cdr3_aa: CAWSTGQEETQYF; cdr3_nt: TGTGCCTGGAGTACTGGACAAGAAGAGACCCAGTACTTC
j_call: TRBJ2-3; v_call: TRBV11-2; d_call: TRBD2; clone_size: .; cdr3_aa: CASSLDRASGATDTQYF; cdr3_nt: TGTGCCAGCAGCTTAGATCGTGCTAGCGGAGCCACAGATACGCAGTATTTT
j_call: TRBJ2-7; v_call: TRBV7-9; d_call: .; clone_size: .; cdr3_aa: CASSPRTEWSYEQYF; cdr3_nt: TGTGCCAGCAGCCCAAGGACTGAGTGGTCCTACGAGCAGTACTTC
j_call: TRBJ2-2; v_call: TRBV29-1; d_call: .; clone_size: few; cdr3_aa: CSVTGSSGELFF; cdr3_nt: TGCAGCGTCACAGGTTCTAGTGGGGAGCTGTTTTTT
j_call: TRBJ2-2; v_call: TRBV7-9; d_call: TRBD2; clone_size: .; cdr3_aa: CASSSQIAGYTGELFF; cdr3_nt: TGTGCCAGCAGCTCGCAAATAGCGGGGTACACCGGGGAGCTGTTTTTT
j_call: TRBJ1-2; v_call: TRBV4-1; d_call: .; clone_size: few; cdr3_aa: CASSQEPGAIYGYTF; cdr3_nt: TGCGCCAGCAGCCAAGAACCGGGGGCCATCTATGGCTACACCTTC
j_call: TRBJ2-1; v_call: TRBV14; d_call: TRBD2; clone_size: .; cdr3_aa: CASSVRGGDEQFF; cdr3_nt: TGTGCCAGCAGCGTTCGCGGGGGGGATGAGCAGTTCTTC
j_call: TRBJ2-7; v_call: TRBV4-1; d_call: .; clone_size: .; cdr3_aa: CASSQVHTTYEQYF; cdr3_nt: TGCGCCAGCAGCCAAGTTCACACCACCTACGAGCAGTACTTC